These 12 T cell receptor beta chains originate from one sample sequenced in a study of T cell changes during pregnancy in multiple sclerosis. Only in-frame clones appear in the TCRdb table, and some are missing; sequencing was by immunoSEQ multiplex PCR. In the table there are tens of thousands of clones, approximately 93% of which are singletons. Sequenced material: peripheral blood, taken in the second trimester of pregnancy. These receptors were collected from a female donor in good health, enrolled as a control in a pregnancy study.

This clone was detected a few times. The chain recombines TRBV28 with TRBJ1-1, with D hard to call. This CDR3 region has 14 residues. Germline V gene lookup returns CDR1 MDHEN and CDR2 SYDVKM. V lost 6 bases to trimming and J lost 6 bases, with 17 bases between them. As DNA, the CDR3 is TGTGCCAGCAGCACTCCTGGGAGATTGCCTGAAGCTTTCTTT. Its protein is CASSTPGRLPEAFF.

The chain combines TRBV7-9 with TRBJ2-1, with a weak D call TRBD2 (6 bases). The V gene lost 4 bases and the J gene lost 1 base, with 8 bases spanning the gap. Germline CDR1 is SEHNR and CDR2 is FQNEAQ (reference sequence). The CDR3 length is 14 residues. DNA for the CDR3: TGTGCCAGCAGCTCGGGAGTGTCCTACAATGAGCAGTTCTTC. This translates into CASSSGVSYNEQFF.

The V gene is TRBV6-5, the J gene TRBJ2-1, with D possibly being TRBD1 (6 bases). The CDR3 spans 14 residues. Trimming pared 7 bases from V and 5 bases from J, leaving 15 bases between. CDR1 and CDR2 (germline): MNHEY, SVGAGI. The chain's CDR3 is CASTDTGSHNEQFF. In DNA, the CDR3 is TGTGCCAGCACCGATACAGGGTCCCACAATGAGCAGTTCTTC.

This chain links TRBV5-4 with TRBJ1-1, with TRBD1 identical over 9 bases. From germline, CDR1 is SGHNT and CDR2 YYREEE (reference sequence). V shed 4 bases and J 3 bases; nucleotides not matched to a gene: 4. The CDR3 spans 14 residues. The CDR3 coding sequence is TGTGCCAGCAGCCGGGACAGGGTAGACACTGAAGCTTTCTTT. Its translation is CASSRDRVDTEAFF.

The chain carries TRBV5-1 and TRBJ1-5; D is perhaps TRBD1 (5 bases). V lost 0 bases to trimming and J lost 7 bases, with 11 bases between them. This CDR3 region has 14 residues. CDR1 is SGHRS and CDR2 is YFSETQ in the germline V gene. The CDR3 bases are TGCGCCAGCAGCTTGGACACCGGGGGACAGCCCCAGCATTTT. Translation: CASSLDTGGQPQHF.

The rearrangement uses TRBV5-6 and TRBJ1-1; 10 positions agree with TRBD1. The CDR3 contains 14 residues. V was pared by 5 bases and J by 10 bases, with 11 bases of the junction left unmatched. Germline values: CDR1 SGHDT, CDR2 YYEEEE. The CDR3 here is CASRTGTGEAGAFF. In DNA, the CDR3 is TGTGCCAGCAGAACCGGGACAGGGGAGGCCGGAGCTTTCTTT.

The rearrangement joins TRBV18 to TRBJ2-5, with TRBD1 matching 7 bases. CDR3 length equals 15 residues. From germline, CDR1 is KGHSH and CDR2 LQKENI. V was clipped by 3 bases and J by 3 bases; unmatched bases: 7. The CDR3 DNA reads TGTGCCAGCTCACCTATCCCGGGACAGAAAGAGACCCAGTACTTC. This encodes CASSPIPGQKETQYF.

V gene TRBV7-2 combines with J gene TRBJ2-5; TRBD1 agrees at 9 bases. J was trimmed by 5 bases and V by 3 bases; bases with no gene match: 4. The germline gives CDR1 SGHTA, CDR2 FQGNSA. This CDR3 region has 14 residues. DNA for the CDR3: TGTGCCAGCAGCTTGGACAGGGGTAGGGAGACCCAGTACTTC. It yields the protein CASSLDRGRETQYF.

The J gene is TRBJ2-1, the V gene TRBV27, with TRBD1 identical over 9 bases. Germline assignment: CDR1 MNHEY and CDR2 SMNVEV (reference sequence). This CDR3 is built from 14 residues. The V gene end was trimmed by 3 bases and the J gene end by 5 bases; junction bases not matched to a gene: 2. CDR3 loop: CASSLDRGHNEQFF. CDR3 coding DNA: TGTGCCAGCAGTTTGGACAGGGGTCACAATGAGCAGTTCTTC.

The gene calls are TRBV5-1 and TRBJ1-1; the D is unclear. Germline V gene sequence: CDR1 SGHRS, CDR2 YFSETQ. This CDR3 spans 14 amino acids. Trimming shortened V by 2 bases and J by 3 bases, and 11 bases separated the two germline ends. The CDR3 DNA sequence: TGCGCCAGCAGCTTAGTACGGTTGGACACTGAAGCTTTCTTT. Amino acids: CASSLVRLDTEAFF.

V usage is TRBV28 and J usage is TRBJ1-5; no reliable D call. Germline V CDR1 and CDR2: MDHEN, SYDVKM. Trimming took off 3 bases at V and 7 bases at J, with 13 bases between the two ends. The CDR3 is 14 residues long. The CDR3 DNA follows: TGTGCCAGCAGTTTGGAGCCGTGGGAGCAGCCCCAGCATTTT. It specifies CASSLEPWEQPQHF.

The rearrangement joins TRBV18 to TRBJ2-7, with D possibly matching TRBD2 (6 bases). Germline CDR1 reads KGHSH; CDR2 reads LQKENI. Trimming shortened V by 2 bases and J by 3 bases, and 14 bases separated the two germline ends. The CDR3 is 15 residues long. The CDR3 protein is CASSPGEVESYEQYF. The CDR3 DNA follows: TGTGCCAGCTCACCAGGGGAGGTTGAGAGCTACGAGCAGTACTTC. Based on the CDR3 plus reference TRBV18 and TRBJ2-7, the full variable domain is NAGVMQNPRHLVRRRGQEARLRCSPMKGHSHVYWYRQLPEEGLKFMVYLQKENIIDESGMPKERFSAEFPKEGPSILRIQQVVRGDSAAYFCASSPGEVESYEQYFGPGTRLTVT.